This entry is about one TCR beta chain. The sample is drawn from a study of technical replicates of blood from a few donors. Per germline, CDR1 KGHSH and CDR2 LQKENI. V lost 3 bases, J lost 6 bases, and 6 bases stayed unmatched. The CDR3 is 16 amino acids. The method was immunoSEQ multiplex PCR; TCRdb's version includes in-frame clones alone and lacks a portion of them. The table shows fewer than 70,000 clones, with 94% occurring only once. The chain recombines TRBV18 with TRBJ2-7, with 15 bases matching TRBD2. Sequenced sample: T cells isolated from PBMCs. This receptor was obtained from a human donor in good health. This chain's CDR3 is CASSPGLAGGPREQYF. CDR3 DNA: TGTGCCAGCTCACCGGGACTAGCGGGAGGACCACGCGAGCAGTACTTC.